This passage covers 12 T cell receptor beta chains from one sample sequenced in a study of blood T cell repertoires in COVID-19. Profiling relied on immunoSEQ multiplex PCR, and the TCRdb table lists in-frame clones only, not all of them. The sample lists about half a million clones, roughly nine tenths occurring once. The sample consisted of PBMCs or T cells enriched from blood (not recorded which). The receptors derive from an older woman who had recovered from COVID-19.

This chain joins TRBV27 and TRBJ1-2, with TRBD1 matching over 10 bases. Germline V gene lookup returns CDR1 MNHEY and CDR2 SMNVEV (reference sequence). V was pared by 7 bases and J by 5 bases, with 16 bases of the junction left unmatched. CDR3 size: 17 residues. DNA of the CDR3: TGTGCCAGCAAGCGAGACAGGGGGCAGGCCAAGGAATATGGCTACACCTTC. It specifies CASKRDRGQAKEYGYTF.

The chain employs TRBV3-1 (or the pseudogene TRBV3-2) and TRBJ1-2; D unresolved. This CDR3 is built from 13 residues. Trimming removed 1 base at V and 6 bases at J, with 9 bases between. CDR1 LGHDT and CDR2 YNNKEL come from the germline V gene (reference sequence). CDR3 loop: CASSQGGSDGYTF. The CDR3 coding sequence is TGTGCCAGCAGCCAAGGCGGGAGTGATGGCTACACCTTC.

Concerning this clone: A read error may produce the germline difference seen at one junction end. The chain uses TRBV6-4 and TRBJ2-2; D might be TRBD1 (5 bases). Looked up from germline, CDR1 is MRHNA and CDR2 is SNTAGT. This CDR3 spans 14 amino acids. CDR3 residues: CASSQDINTGELFF. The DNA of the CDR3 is TGCGCCAGCAGTCAGGACATCAACACCGGGGAGCTGTTTTTT.

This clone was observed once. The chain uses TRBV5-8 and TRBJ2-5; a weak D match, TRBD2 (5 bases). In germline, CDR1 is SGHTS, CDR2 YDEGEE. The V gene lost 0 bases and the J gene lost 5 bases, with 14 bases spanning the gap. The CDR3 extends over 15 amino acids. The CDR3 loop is CASSLGKAGRETQYF. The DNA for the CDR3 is TGTGCCAGCAGCTTGGGGAAGGCGGGCCGGGAGACCCAGTACTTC.

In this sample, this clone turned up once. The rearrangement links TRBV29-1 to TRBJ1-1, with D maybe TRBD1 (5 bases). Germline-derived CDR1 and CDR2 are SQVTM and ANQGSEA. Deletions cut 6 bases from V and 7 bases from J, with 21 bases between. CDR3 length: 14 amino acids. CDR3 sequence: CSVTRGGGVHEAFF. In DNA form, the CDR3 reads TGCAGCGTCACGCGAGGCGGGGGGGTTCATGAAGCTTTCTTT.

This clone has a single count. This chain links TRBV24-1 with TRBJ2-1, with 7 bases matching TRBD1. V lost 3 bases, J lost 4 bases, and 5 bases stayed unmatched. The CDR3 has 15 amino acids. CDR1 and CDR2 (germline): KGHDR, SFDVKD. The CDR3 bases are TGTGCCACCAGTGATCCGACAGGGTCGTACAATGAGCAGTTCTTC. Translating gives CATSDPTGSYNEQFF.

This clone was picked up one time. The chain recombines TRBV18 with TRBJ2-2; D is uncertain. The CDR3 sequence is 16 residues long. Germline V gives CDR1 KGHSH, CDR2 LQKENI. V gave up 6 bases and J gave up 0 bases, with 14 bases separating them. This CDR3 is CASSPRAFANTGELFF. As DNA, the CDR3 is TGTGCCAGCTCCCCTCGCGCATTCGCGAACACCGGGGAGCTGTTTTTT.

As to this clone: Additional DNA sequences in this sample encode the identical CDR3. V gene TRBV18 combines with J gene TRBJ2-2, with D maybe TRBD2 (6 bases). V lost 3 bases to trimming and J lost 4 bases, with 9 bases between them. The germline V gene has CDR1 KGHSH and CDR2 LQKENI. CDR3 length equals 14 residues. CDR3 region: CASSPGTRTGELFF. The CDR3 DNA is TGTGCCAGCTCACCCGGGACTCGCACCGGGGAGCTGTTTTTT.

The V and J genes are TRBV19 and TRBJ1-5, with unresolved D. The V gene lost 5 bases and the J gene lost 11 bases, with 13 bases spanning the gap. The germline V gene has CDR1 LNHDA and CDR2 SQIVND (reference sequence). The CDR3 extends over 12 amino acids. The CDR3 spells CASSFGVSAQHF. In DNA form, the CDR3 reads TGTGCCAGTAGTTTTGGAGTATCAGCCCAGCATTTT.

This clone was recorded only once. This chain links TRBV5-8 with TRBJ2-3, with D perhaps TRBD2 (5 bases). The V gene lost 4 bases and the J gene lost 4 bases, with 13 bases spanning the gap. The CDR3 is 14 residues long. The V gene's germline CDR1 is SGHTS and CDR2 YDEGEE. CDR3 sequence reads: CASSLRAGADTQYF. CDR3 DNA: TGTGCCAGCAGCCTACGAGCCGGGGCAGATACGCAGTATTTT.

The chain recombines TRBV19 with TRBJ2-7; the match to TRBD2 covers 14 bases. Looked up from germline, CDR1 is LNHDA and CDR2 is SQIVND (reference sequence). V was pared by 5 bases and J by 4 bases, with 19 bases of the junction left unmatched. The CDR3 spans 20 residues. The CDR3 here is CASSYGGLGTSGGKGYEQYF. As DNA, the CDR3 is TGTGCCAGTAGTTACGGAGGCCTCGGGACTAGCGGGGGCAAAGGATACGAGCAGTACTTC.

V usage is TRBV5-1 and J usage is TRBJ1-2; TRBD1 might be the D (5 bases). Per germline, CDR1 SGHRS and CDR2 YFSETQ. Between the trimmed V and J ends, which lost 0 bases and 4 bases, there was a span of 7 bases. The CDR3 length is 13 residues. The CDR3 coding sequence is TGCGCCAGCAGCTTGGCCGGGGGCTATGGCTACACCTTC. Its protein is CASSLAGGYGYTF.